This T cell receptor beta chain derives from a study of blood T cell repertoires in COVID-19. Study-wide context: The cDNA or gDNA used as material had been derived from T cells, B-cell-depleted T cells, or PBMCs.

This CDR3 is 12 amino acids long. Trimming removed 6 bases from V and 3 bases from J, with 5 bases in between. The germline V gene encodes CDR1 LNHDA and CDR2 SQIVND (reference sequence). Original data processing: From reference gene primer amplification, estimates of nucleated cell counts were derived. The data were produced by immunoSEQ multiplex PCR, yet TCRdb's version contains in-frame clones alone and is incomplete. That table furnishes V, J and clone size, whereas the DNA furnished D and trimming. The data show about 280,000 clones, over 75% seen once. The sequenced material came from peripheral blood. J is TRBJ2-2 and V is TRBV19; D may be TRBD1 (5 bases). This receptor was taken from a human donor in a cohort sampled during active COVID-19. The CDR3 loop is CASRTDTGELFF. The DNA for the CDR3 is TGTGCCAGTAGGACAGACACCGGGGAGCTGTTTTTT.